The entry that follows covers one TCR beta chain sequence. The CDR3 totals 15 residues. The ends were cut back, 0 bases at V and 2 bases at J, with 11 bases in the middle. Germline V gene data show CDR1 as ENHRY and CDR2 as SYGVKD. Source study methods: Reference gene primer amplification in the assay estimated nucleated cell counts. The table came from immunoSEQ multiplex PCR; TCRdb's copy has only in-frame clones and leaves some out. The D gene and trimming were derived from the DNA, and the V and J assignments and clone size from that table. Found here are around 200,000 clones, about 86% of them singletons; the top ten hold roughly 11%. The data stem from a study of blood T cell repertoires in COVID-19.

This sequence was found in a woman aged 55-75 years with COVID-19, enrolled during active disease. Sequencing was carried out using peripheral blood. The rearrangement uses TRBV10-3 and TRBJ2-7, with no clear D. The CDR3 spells CAISESSVSAYEQYF. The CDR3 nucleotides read TGTGCCATCAGTGAGTCGAGCGTCTCTGCCTACGAGCAGTACTTC.